This TCR beta chain came from a study of PD-1 blockade in classical Hodgkin lymphoma (dated by TCRdb to the early 2020s). In the study overall: Nivolumab dosing was 3 mg/kg intravenously every 2 weeks, continuing until either disease progression or unacceptable toxicity. The study used CyTOF and TCR beta sequencing to define a peripheral blood immune signature of response to PD-1 blockade in classical Hodgkin lymphoma. Beyond this particular receptor, the publication reports: A significant rise by C4D1 was seen in CD4+ but not CD8+ TCR diversity (p=0.0027 vs p=0.16), with the rise being most apparent in complete responders (p=0.02). Trial patients achieving complete response had baseline diversity similar to newly diagnosed patients, whereas partial responders and progressors had significantly lower diversity. Diversity was lower in patients who began nivolumab less than 1 year after ASCT, so these patients were left out of later analyses to avoid confounding by immune reconstitution. Baseline TCR diversity was reported to be lower in newly diagnosed patients than in healthy donors and to be lower still in relapsed/refractory patients. The study was restricted to a single clinical trial cohort, and the causes of repertoire differences, possibly disease activity or prior therapy, were left undefined.

Here V drops 1 base and J drops 15 bases, and the junction holds 10 bases not matched to any gene. The CDR3 holds 15 amino acids from the cysteine to the phenylalanine. Of the read, only the CDR3 DNA is kept; its 45 bases are in frame from base 1. The germline V gene (reference sequence) sets CDR1 to GTSNPN and CDR2 to SVGIG. The intended sense of this specimen's time point label: cycle 1 day 1 (C1D1), immediately before nivolumab initiation. All trial patients had relapsed after autologous stem cell transplantation, with cohorts A, B and C differing in prior brentuximab vedotin exposure. The trial cohort comprised roughly 50 patients with relapsed/refractory classical Hodgkin lymphoma whose best overall responses were complete response, partial response or progressive disease. In the multi-cohort phase II CheckMate 205 trial, trial patients received single-agent nivolumab. An independent review committee assessed best overall response by applying the 2007 International Working Group response criteria. Trial PBMCs were collected immediately before nivolumab initiation (C1D1) and during therapy at cycle 2 day 1 and cycle 4 day 1. Peripheral blood was collected in 8 mL Vacutainer Cell Preparation Tubes, from which PBMCs were isolated by centrifugation and then cryopreserved.

Genomic DNA was extracted with the Qiagen DNeasy kit from unsorted PBMCs and from negatively selected CD4+ and CD8+ fractions. Amplification of TCR beta CDR3 regions was done by immunoSEQ multiplex PCR with primers that anneal to V and J segments. Amplification bias was minimized using a synthetic immune receptor repertoire, and residual bias was removed computationally after sequencing. Concerning the study's data processing: Repertoire diversity was quantified as the Shannon entropy index using custom Python scripts. Unsorted, CD4+ and CD8+ repertoires were examined separately, except in combined analyses, for which CD4+ and CD8+ sequences were merged in silico. A clone was considered expanded if an increase in frequency of at least 2-fold after treatment relative to C1D1 was found, and a pseudocount of 0.5 was applied to clones undetected at baseline. Singleton clones were defined as clones with 0 or 1 copy at C1D1, and non-singleton clones were defined as clones with 2 or more copies. By matching protein sequences in sorted samples from the same patient, clones expanded in unsorted samples were annotated as CD4+, CD8+ or unknown. Wilcoxon tests were applied to paired samples to test diversity changes from C1D1 to C4D1. TCRdb obtained this table from immuneACCESS and retained in-frame rearrangements with V and J assigned. These tables miss some clones; where compared with another copy, unresolved V genes account for less than half of the shortfall, and the remainder is unexplained. The V and J calls and clone size come from that table; D and trimming were worked out from the DNA. The sample table contains about 41,000 clones; only one count was recorded for roughly 80% of them. The top ten clonotypes cover under 25% of the sample.

This clone is judged medium-sized (0.01 to 0.1%). What antigen it recognizes has not been identified. Base qualities are not recorded, but no much larger clone differs from it by a single base. The origin of this receptor is a human donor with classical Hodgkin lymphoma. Sequenced here: peripheral blood mononuclear cells (PBMCs), sampled at baseline. The rearranged segments are TRBV30 and TRBJ2-1; TRBD2 aligns with 15 central bases. The DNA is TGTGCCTGGAGTGGTTTGGGGACTAGCGGGAGGTTAGGGTTCTTC. Translated, this is CAWSGLGTSGRLGFF.